Listed below are T cell receptor beta chains from one sample, sequenced in a study of cytomegalovirus exposure and HLA in healthy donors. The repertoire was sequenced with immunoSEQ multiplex PCR; TCRdb's copy has only in-frame clones and lacks some. Of about 130,000 clones in the sample, about 9.1% were seen once. Sequences were obtained from PBMCs. These receptors originate from a woman between 40 and 50 years old in good health and CMV-seropositive. Both conserved end residues are part of each CDR3. The D gene is left open where the match is weak. The size field is filled for only some rows; it gives once, few, many or a size class.

abundance: NA
j_gene: TRBJ2-2
d_gene: TRBD1
v_gene: TRBV2
CDR3nt: TGTGCCAGCATCCCCCCGCCGGGACAGGGAGTGTCCGGGGAGCTGTTTTTT
CDR3aa: CASIPPPGQGVSGELFF

abundance: NA
j_gene: TRBJ1-1
d_gene: NA
v_gene: TRBV18
CDR3nt: TGTGCCAGCTCACCAAGACAGGTGAACACTGAAGCTTTCTTT
CDR3aa: CASSPRQVNTEAFF

abundance: NA
j_gene: TRBJ1-1
d_gene: NA
v_gene: TRBV5-1
CDR3nt: TGCGCCAGCAGCTTGGGGTGGAGGGGAGGCACTGAAGCTTTCTTT
CDR3aa: CASSLGWRGGTEAFF

abundance: NA
j_gene: TRBJ1-5
d_gene: TRBD1
v_gene: TRBV10-3
CDR3nt: TGTGCCACCAAAAGGGACAGCACACAGAGCAATCAGCCCCAGCATTTT
CDR3aa: CATKRDSTQSNQPQHF

abundance: few
j_gene: TRBJ1-2
d_gene: TRBD1
v_gene: TRBV5-1
CDR3nt: TGCGCCAGCAGCGTGGACAGGGTTAACTATGGCTACACCTTC
CDR3aa: CASSVDRVNYGYTF

abundance: few
j_gene: TRBJ2-6
d_gene: NA
v_gene: TRBV19
CDR3nt: TGTGCCAGTGCTGACAGGTATGGGGCCAACGTCCTGACTTTC
CDR3aa: CASADRYGANVLTF

abundance: NA
j_gene: TRBJ1-2
d_gene: NA
v_gene: TRBV9
CDR3nt: TGTGCCATCACACCCGAAGAGGTTAACTATGGCTACACCTTC
CDR3aa: CAITPEEVNYGYTF

abundance: NA
j_gene: TRBJ1-5
d_gene: NA
v_gene: TRBV6-1
CDR3nt: TGTGCCAACGGACAGTATAGCAATCAGCCCCAGCATTTT
CDR3aa: CANGQYSNQPQHF

abundance: NA
j_gene: TRBJ2-1
d_gene: TRBD1
v_gene: TRBV29-1
CDR3nt: TGCAGCGTACCTAGACCTCGGGACAGGGTCTACAATGAGCAGTTCTTC
CDR3aa: CSVPRPRDRVYNEQFF

abundance: NA
j_gene: TRBJ2-7
d_gene: NA
v_gene: TRBV5-1
CDR3nt: TGCGCCAGCAGCTTGGGGGCAGGGGTTCTATACGAGCAGTACTTC
CDR3aa: CASSLGAGVLYEQYF

abundance: few
j_gene: TRBJ2-5
d_gene: TRBD2
v_gene: TRBV5-4
CDR3nt: TGTGCCAGCAGCAGTGGGGGGGGGAAAGCAGAGACCCAGTACTTC
CDR3aa: CASSSGGGKAETQYF

abundance: few
j_gene: TRBJ2-7
d_gene: TRBD1
v_gene: TRBV7-2
CDR3nt: TGTGCCAGCAGCTTATCGACAGGGTTAACCTACGAGCAGTACTTC
CDR3aa: CASSLSTGLTYEQYF

abundance: few
j_gene: TRBJ2-6
d_gene: NA
v_gene: TRBV7-3
CDR3nt: TGTGCCAGCAGCCCACAAGTTGGGGCCAACGTCCTGACTTTC
CDR3aa: CASSPQVGANVLTF

abundance: few
j_gene: TRBJ1-2
d_gene: TRBD1
v_gene: TRBV27
CDR3nt: TGTGCCAGCAGTTTCAACCGGGACAGCCGAAGCTATGGCTACACCTTC
CDR3aa: CASSFNRDSRSYGYTF

abundance: many
j_gene: TRBJ1-4
d_gene: TRBD1
v_gene: TRBV6-6
CDR3nt: TGTGCCAGCAGTTACCCCGGGACAGGGGGGGATGAAAAACTGTTTTTT
CDR3aa: CASSYPGTGGDEKLFF

abundance: few
j_gene: TRBJ2-7
d_gene: TRBD2
v_gene: TRBV5-6
CDR3nt: TGTGCCAGCAGCCTGGGGGTAGCGGGGGATCATTTACAGCAGTACTTC
CDR3aa: CASSLGVAGDHLQQYF

abundance: few
j_gene: TRBJ1-3
d_gene: NA
v_gene: TRBV5-1
CDR3nt: TGCGCCAGCAGCTTGACGGGGGGCAGATTCGGAAACACCATATATTTT
CDR3aa: CASSLTGGRFGNTIYF

abundance: NA
j_gene: TRBJ1-5
d_gene: NA
v_gene: TRBV19
CDR3nt: TGTGCCAGTAGTATGGGCCTGACAGCCCAGCATTTT
CDR3aa: CASSMGLTAQHF

abundance: few
j_gene: TRBJ2-2
d_gene: TRBD2
v_gene: TRBV25-1
CDR3nt: TGTGCCAGTGGCGGGGGGTTGATAACCGGGGAGCTGTTTTTT
CDR3aa: CASGGGLITGELFF

abundance: NA
j_gene: TRBJ2-7
d_gene: NA
v_gene: TRBV27
CDR3nt: TGTGCCAGCAGTCGGCTAGGGGGCTACGAGCAGTACTTC
CDR3aa: CASSRLGGYEQYF

abundance: NA
j_gene: TRBJ2-4
d_gene: TRBD2
v_gene: TRBV5-1
CDR3nt: TGCGCCAGCAGCTTGGAGGCGGGGGGGGGTAACATTCAGTACTTC
CDR3aa: CASSLEAGGGNIQYF

abundance: NA
j_gene: TRBJ1-3
d_gene: TRBD1
v_gene: TRBV4-1
CDR3nt: TGCGCCAGCAGCCAAGATAGAGGGGGCGGTGGAAACACCATATATTTT
CDR3aa: CASSQDRGGGGNTIYF

abundance: NA
j_gene: TRBJ2-3
d_gene: TRBD2
v_gene: TRBV4-3
CDR3nt: TGCGCCAGCAGCCAAGATCTGGGAGGGACGCAGTATTTT
CDR3aa: CASSQDLGGTQYF

abundance: NA
j_gene: TRBJ2-1
d_gene: TRBD1
v_gene: TRBV5-1
CDR3nt: TGCGCCAGCAGCATTGGGACAGGGGACAATGAGCAGTTCTTC
CDR3aa: CASSIGTGDNEQFF

abundance: few
j_gene: TRBJ2-1
d_gene: TRBD2
v_gene: TRBV7-9
CDR3nt: TGTGCCAGCAGCTCCCCGGGACTAGCGGGGGGTCGGCAGTTCTTC
CDR3aa: CASSSPGLAGGRQFF

abundance: NA
j_gene: TRBJ2-1
d_gene: TRBD1
v_gene: TRBV11-3
CDR3nt: TGTGCCAGCAGCTCTTACGGCGGGACAGGGGGATTTAATGAGCAGTTCTTC
CDR3aa: CASSSYGGTGGFNEQFF

abundance: NA
j_gene: TRBJ2-3
d_gene: TRBD1
v_gene: TRBV5-1
CDR3nt: TGCGCCAGCAGCTTGGGGGCAGGGGGCCGCAATAGCACAGATACGCAGTATTTT
CDR3aa: CASSLGAGGRNSTDTQYF

abundance: NA
j_gene: TRBJ1-1
d_gene: TRBD1
v_gene: TRBV6-6
CDR3nt: TGTGCCAGCAGTTCCCTGGGACAGGGGGGAATTGAAGCTTTCTTT
CDR3aa: CASSSLGQGGIEAFF

abundance: NA
j_gene: TRBJ1-5
d_gene: NA
v_gene: TRBV7-8
CDR3nt: TGTGCCAGCAGCTTAGCGCCCCAAGGGGTCCACAATCAGCCCCAGCATTTT
CDR3aa: CASSLAPQGVHNQPQHF

abundance: NA
j_gene: TRBJ2-5
d_gene: NA
v_gene: TRBV6-1
CDR3nt: TGTGCCAGCAGGCGAGAGACCCAGTACTTC
CDR3aa: CASRRETQYF

abundance: NA
j_gene: TRBJ1-1
d_gene: NA
v_gene: TRBV10-3
CDR3nt: TGTGCCATCAGTCTGGACAGTTCGAACACTGAAGCTTTCTTT
CDR3aa: CAISLDSSNTEAFF

abundance: few
j_gene: TRBJ1-2
d_gene: TRBD1
v_gene: TRBV4-1
CDR3nt: TGCGCCAGCAGCCAAGATGAGGGGGCGGGTTATGGCTACACCTTC
CDR3aa: CASSQDEGAGYGYTF

abundance: few
j_gene: TRBJ1-2
d_gene: NA
v_gene: TRBV27
CDR3nt: TGTGCCAGCAGTTTCGTACGTGGGCCCCTTAACTATGGCTACACCTTC
CDR3aa: CASSFVRGPLNYGYTF

abundance: NA
j_gene: TRBJ2-7
d_gene: TRBD1
v_gene: TRBV4-1
CDR3nt: TGCGCCAGCAGCCAGGGACAGGGCCTCTACGAGCAGTACTTC
CDR3aa: CASSQGQGLYEQYF

abundance: NA
j_gene: TRBJ2-1
d_gene: NA
v_gene: TRBV12-2
CDR3nt: TGTGCAAGTCGCTTAGCGATAGATGACGGAGGCCCACAAGGGCAGTTCTTC
CDR3aa: CASRLAIDDGGPQGQFF

abundance: NA
j_gene: TRBJ1-4
d_gene: NA
v_gene: TRBV6-5
CDR3nt: TGTGCCAGCAGTTACTTGGGGCATGGAGAAAAACTGTTTTTT
CDR3aa: CASSYLGHGEKLFF

abundance: few
j_gene: TRBJ2-5
d_gene: NA
v_gene: TRBV2
CDR3nt: TGTGCCAGCAGCGTGGACAGCCAAGAGACCCAGTACTTC
CDR3aa: CASSVDSQETQYF

abundance: few
j_gene: TRBJ2-7
d_gene: TRBD1
v_gene: TRBV7-9
CDR3nt: TGTGCCAGCAGCTTAGATGGGACAGGGGGTAGCGAGCAGTACTTC
CDR3aa: CASSLDGTGGSEQYF

abundance: NA
j_gene: TRBJ1-1
d_gene: NA
v_gene: TRBV27
CDR3nt: TGTGCCAGCAGTTTATCGCGCAACACTGAAGCTTTCTTT
CDR3aa: CASSLSRNTEAFF

abundance: NA
j_gene: TRBJ2-3
d_gene: TRBD2
v_gene: TRBV27
CDR3nt: TGTGCCAGCAGTTCCCTTCTAGCGGGGCCCACAGATACGCAGTATTTT
CDR3aa: CASSSLLAGPTDTQYF

abundance: NA
j_gene: TRBJ2-3
d_gene: TRBD2
v_gene: TRBV9
CDR3nt: TGTGCCAGCAGCGAGCGGACTAGCGGGGGGGGAGATACGCAGTATTTT
CDR3aa: CASSERTSGGGDTQYF

abundance: few
j_gene: TRBJ1-3
d_gene: NA
v_gene: TRBV5-6
CDR3nt: TGTGCCAGCAGCTTGGATGCGAGAGCTCTCTCTGGAAACACCATATATTTT
CDR3aa: CASSLDARALSGNTIYF

abundance: NA
j_gene: TRBJ1-1
d_gene: NA
v_gene: TRBV5-4
CDR3nt: TGTGCCAGCAGCACCCCGACGGGGGGACCGAGTGAAGCTTTCTTT
CDR3aa: CASSTPTGGPSEAFF

abundance: few
j_gene: TRBJ2-3
d_gene: NA
v_gene: TRBV27
CDR3nt: TGTGCCAGCAGTTCACAGGGATCCGGCACAGATACGCAGTATTTT
CDR3aa: CASSSQGSGTDTQYF

abundance: few
j_gene: TRBJ1-2
d_gene: NA
v_gene: TRBV6-6
CDR3nt: TGTGCCAGCAGTCGGTGGCAGGGCTCTCCTAACTATGGCTACACCTTC
CDR3aa: CASSRWQGSPNYGYTF

abundance: few
j_gene: TRBJ1-6
d_gene: TRBD1
v_gene: TRBV5-1
CDR3nt: TGCGCCAGCAGCTTCGACAGGGTATCACCCCTCCACTTT
CDR3aa: CASSFDRVSPLHF

abundance: few
j_gene: TRBJ2-3
d_gene: TRBD2
v_gene: TRBV7-8
CDR3nt: TGTGCCAGCAGCCGGGACTATACTAGCACAGATACGCAGTATTTT
CDR3aa: CASSRDYTSTDTQYF

abundance: few
j_gene: TRBJ1-2
d_gene: NA
v_gene: TRBV19
CDR3nt: TGTGCCAGTAGTATTGGCTCCACAGGGTACTATGGCTACACCTTC
CDR3aa: CASSIGSTGYYGYTF

abundance: NA
j_gene: TRBJ1-4
d_gene: NA
v_gene: TRBV15
CDR3nt: TGTGCCACCAGCAGAGGACGGGGGGAAAAACTGTTTTTT
CDR3aa: CATSRGRGEKLFF

abundance: NA
j_gene: TRBJ2-7
d_gene: TRBD1
v_gene: TRBV5-1
CDR3nt: TGCGCCAGCAGCTGGGACACAGGGGGGACCGCCTACGAGCAGTACTTC
CDR3aa: CASSWDTGGTAYEQYF

abundance: NA
j_gene: TRBJ2-3
d_gene: NA
v_gene: TRBV2
CDR3nt: TGTGCCAGCAGTGAAGGAGGGGATACGCAGTATTTT
CDR3aa: CASSEGGDTQYF

abundance: NA
j_gene: TRBJ1-5
d_gene: NA
v_gene: TRBV7-8
CDR3nt: TGTGCCAGCAGCTTAGGGACAGCGACGGGGCAGCCCCAGCATTTT
CDR3aa: CASSLGTATGQPQHF

abundance: NA
j_gene: TRBJ1-5
d_gene: NA
v_gene: TRBV9
CDR3nt: TGTGCCAGCAGCGAGGGACACCCCAATCAGCCCCAGCATTTT
CDR3aa: CASSEGHPNQPQHF

abundance: NA
j_gene: TRBJ2-3
d_gene: TRBD2
v_gene: TRBV7-3
CDR3nt: TGTGCCAGCAGCAGGAATAGCGGGGGTGGCACAGATACGCAGTATTTT
CDR3aa: CASSRNSGGGTDTQYF

abundance: NA
j_gene: TRBJ2-4
d_gene: TRBD2
v_gene: TRBV5-4
CDR3nt: TGTGCCAGCAGCTCCCCTAGCGGGGGCGCCGTGGGGAACATTCAGTACTTC
CDR3aa: CASSSPSGGAVGNIQYF

abundance: few
j_gene: TRBJ2-3
d_gene: TRBD1
v_gene: TRBV5-1
CDR3nt: TGCGCCAGCAGTAGACAGGGGAGCACAGATACGCAGTATTTT
CDR3aa: CASSRQGSTDTQYF

abundance: NA
j_gene: TRBJ1-1
d_gene: TRBD1
v_gene: TRBV5-6
CDR3nt: TGTGCCAGCAGCCCGAGGGACAGGGAGTGGGGTATGGCTGAAGCTTTCTTT
CDR3aa: CASSPRDREWGMAEAFF